This record concerns one T cell receptor beta chain sequence. This sample was taken from a study of blood T cell repertoires in COVID-19. Study as a whole: Both acute and convalescent COVID-19 samples were obtained from the United States, Italy and Spain. Nucleic acid was either cDNA or gDNA, and it came from T cells, B-cell-depleted T cells, or PBMCs.

In the original workflow: Amplification of reference gene primers was used by the study to estimate nucleated cell counts. Generated by immunoSEQ multiplex PCR, the TCRdb table keeps only in-frame clones and is missing some. The D gene and trimming were derived from the DNA, and the V and J assignments and clone size from that table. The sample consists of around 260,000 clones, roughly 86% of them appearing once. V was pared by 4 bases and J by 3 bases, with 4 bases of the junction left unmatched. Germline V gives CDR1 SGHRS, CDR2 YFSETQ. The CDR3 runs to 13 residues. The specimen was peripheral blood. This clonotype was obtained from a man in his late teens or twenties with active or convalescent COVID-19. The chain links TRBV5-1 to TRBJ2-7; 7 bases line up with TRBD1. The CDR3 DNA reads TGCGCCAGCAGCCGGGACAGCTACTACGAGCAGTACTTC. It is translated as CASSRDSYYEQYF. The complete variable domain, with remaining parts taken from reference TRBV5-1 and TRBJ2-7, reads KAGVTQTPRYLIKTRGQQVTLSCSPISGHRSVSWYQQTPGQGLQFLFEYFSETQRNKGNFPGRFSGRQFSNSRSEMNVSTLELGDSALYLCASSRDSYYEQYFGPGTRLTVT.